The T cell receptor beta chain described here comes from a study of blood T cell repertoires in COVID-19 (dated by TCRdb to the early 2020s). For context, the study as a whole: The collaborator samples originated in the United States, Italy and Spain and spanned the acute and convalescent phases of COVID-19. Samples came from the ongoing ImmuneRACE study (first 160 participants) plus 1,254 subjects from 6 global collaborators. The dataset comprised deeply sampled blood TCRbeta repertoires from subjects exposed to, actively infected with, or recovered from COVID-19. Where HLA class I and class II types were available, the types were taken from metadata supplied by the sample provider, not from assay-based typing. The prospective study material was composed of cDNA or gDNA derived from T cells, B-cell-depleted T cells, or PBMCs. The repertoires were made available in a free public database intended to serve as a resource for research on the immune response to SARS-CoV-2. The sample metadata nearly always contained a de-identified subject ID, COVID-19 status, age in years and sex. General findings and caveats noted by the study authors: The amount of clinical and demographic metadata varied by source and participant and was provided uncurated.

Collaborating institutions collected whole blood in K2EDTA tubes following their own protocols. For TCRbeta analysis, collaborators shipped samples as frozen whole blood, isolated PBMCs, or DNA extracted from either of those sample types. V drops 0 bases and J drops 3 bases, leaving 10 bases in between. The germline V gene encodes CDR1 SGHNT and CDR2 YYREEE (reference sequence). Including the terminal cysteine and phenylalanine, the CDR3 comprises 16 residues. Solely the CDR3 DNA is kept, with 48 bases framed from the first base. A note on this clone: Its antigen is unknown. It has no much larger one-base neighbor in the sample; base qualities were not kept.

TCRbeta CDR3 regions were amplified from genomic DNA using the immunoSEQ Assay, a bias-controlled multiplex PCR. On the authors' methods: The number of nucleated cells in each sample was estimated from the amplification of reference gene primers within the assay. To quantify the absolute abundance of each unique TCRbeta CDR3 rearrangement, sequence reads were collapsed and filtered. For each sample, productive Simpson clonality was calculated as the square root of Simpson's diversity index over productive rearrangements. TCRdb retrieved this table from immuneACCESS and kept in-frame rearrangements only. Not all clones are present; in checked studies, unresolved V genes account for under half, and no reason is known for the remainder. V and J calls and clone size follow that table, whereas D and trimming were derived from the DNA. This sample lists 35,000 to 45,000 clones; around nine tenths were detected once. Together, the top ten hold 2% to 2.5% of the sample.

The chain was built from TRBV5-4 and TRBJ2-6, with a tentative D gene TRBD1 over 6 matching bases. This TCR was recovered from a human donor in a cohort sampled during active COVID-19. Sequenced input: peripheral blood. This receptor has the CDR3 CASSLVGASGANVLTF. The DNA sequence is TGTGCCAGCAGCTTGGTGGGGGCCAGTGGGGCCAACGTCCTGACTTTC.